The subject of this entry is one TCR beta chain. The table came from immunoSEQ multiplex PCR; TCRdb's copy has only in-frame clones and leaves some out. The sample lists under 250,000 clones, under 90% seen once, with roughly 3.5% in the top ten. The data stem from a study of blood T cell repertoires in COVID-19. Trimming cost V 0 bases and J 7 bases, with 17 bases left between them. The CDR3 extends over 16 amino acids. CDR1 is SGHRS and CDR2 is YFSETQ in the germline V gene. The V gene is TRBV5-1, the J gene TRBJ2-4; perhaps TRBD2 as D (6 bases). The sequence derives from a woman aged 55-69 years who had recovered from COVID-19. The sequencing input was PBMCs or T cells enriched from blood (not recorded which). CDR3 in DNA: TGCGCCAGCAGCTTGGGTCCGGGAGACGGTTTCAACATTCAGTACTTC. This translates into CASSLGPGDGFNIQYF. The full variable domain, completed using reference TRBV5-1 and TRBJ2-4, is KAGVTQTPRYLIKTRGQQVTLSCSPISGHRSVSWYQQTPGQGLQFLFEYFSETQRNKGNFPGRFSGRQFSNSRSEMNVSTLELGDSALYLCASSLGPGDGFNIQYFGAGTRLSVL.